The sequence of this T cell receptor (beta chain) was determined in a study of T-cell memory formation after mild COVID-19 (dated by TCRdb to about 2021). Looking at the study overall: TCR sequence clusters from the two donors were found to be largely donor specific. Longitudinal TCRalpha and TCRbeta repertoire sequencing tracked T-cell clones expanding and contracting after mild COVID-19 in a couple of donors. Two young, previously healthy adult volunteers made up the cohort, one male and one female.

The CDR3 holds 17 amino acids from the cysteine to the phenylalanine. Only the CDR3 DNA stays, 51 bases, in frame from base 1. CDR1 and CDR2, looked up from the germline V gene, are LGHNA and YSLEER. Clipping removes 2 bases from V and 5 bases from J, with 12 as the unmatched junction base count. Remarks on this clonotype: Its antigen is not yet known. No per-base quality is available; no much larger clone lies one base away.

Ficoll-Paque density gradient centrifugation was the method used to isolate PBMCs. General findings and caveats noted by the study authors: Clones contracting from day 15 to 85 had balanced CD4/CD8 phenotypes, while a second wave expanding from day 15 to 37 was biased towards CD4+. The second-wave clones that peaked on day 37 were not confirmed to be SARS-CoV-2 specific. The detection of some responding clones in pre-infection memory suggests that pre-existing cross-reactive memory T cells joined the SARS-CoV-2 response. Contracting CD4+ clones were located mainly in the CM and EM memory subsets, whereas CD8+ clones were found to be enriched in EMRA. Only a couple of mild cases were covered by the study, and larger cohorts that include severe cases with pre-infection samples were considered necessary.

The reads were generated on an Illumina NovaSeq 6000. TCRalpha and TCRbeta cDNA libraries were built by 5'RACE with constant-segment primers, adding sample barcodes and unique molecular identifiers. Trizol reagent was used to extract RNA from every sample. Library amplification was performed in two PCR steps, and a second sample barcode and Illumina TruSeq adapters were introduced in the second step. The libraries were sequenced on an Illumina NovaSeq using 2 x 150 bp paired-end reads. From the authors' description of their analysis: The reads were demultiplexed and collapsed into UMI-guided consensus sequences using migec v1.2.7. Using mixcr v2.1.11, UMI consensuses were aligned to TRA and TRB V and J templates and then assembled into clonotypes. Expanded or contracted clonotypes were those called significant by both edgeR and NoisET, with noise models trained on biological replicates. For edgeR calls, a false discovery rate-adjusted p below 0.01 and a log2 fold-change threshold of 1 were applied. PCA with hierarchical clustering of max-normalized trajectories of the 1000 most abundant clonotypes was used as exploratory dynamics analysis. Each responding clone was given a CD4 or CD8 phenotype based on the CD4+ and CD8+ repertoires, which had been sequenced separately. TCRdb itself trimmed the public reads at Q25 with fastp, ran MiXCR and retained productive beta chains. Each CDR3 protein appears once, grouped with its most common genes and DNA. The V and J calls come from TCRdb's annotation, not from the publication. This sample has fewer than 90,000 distinct CDR3 sequences in its table, and around 13% of those were observed once. 41% of the sample is in the top ten clones.

In this chain, TRBV4-3 is recombined with TRBJ2-1; 7 bases in the middle match TRBD1. Material: PBMCs or a T cell subset sorted from them (not recorded which). The clonotype was recovered from a man aged 18 to 29 who had mild COVID-19 (a few samples of this study predate the infection). The sample titles of this study are shuffled in the database, so cell type and time point are left out; the donor was told from shared clones. CDR3 reads: CASSQSPRGQGDNEQFF. The DNA is as follows: TGCGCCAGCAGCCAAAGCCCTCGGGGTCAGGGGGACAATGAGCAGTTCTTC.